A single sample gave rise to the 30 T cell receptor beta chains below, sequenced in a study of T cells in Graves' hyperthyroidism and ophthalmopathy. RNA transcripts gave rise to amplified TCR beta CDR3 regions. HTBI primers were the set used in a first-round RT-PCR of the TCR CDR3. TCRdb fed the multiplex PCR reads into MiXCR, producing one record per CDR3 protein. The table has hundreds of thousands of distinct CDR3 sequences, 40% to 55% seen once. The sample comprised peripheral blood or thyroid tissue (not recorded which). All receptors come from an adult man with Graves' disease, either hyperthyroidism or ophthalmopathy (not recorded which).

The chain uses TRBV7-6 and TRBJ2-7; D perhaps matches TRBD2 (6 bases). V was shortened by 5 bases and J by 6 bases, with 11 bases between the two germline ends. CDR1 is SGHVS, CDR2 FNYEAQ, per germline. This CDR3 is built from 12 residues. The CDR3 bases are TGTGCCAGCAGCGGGACTTTGGGCGAGCAGTACTTC. Encoded protein: CASSGTLGEQYF.

This clonotype was picked up a small number of times. The chain combines TRBV7-2 with TRBJ2-7; 9 bases are shared with TRBD1. Germline CDR1 is SGHTA and CDR2 is FQGNSA. The CDR3 has 13 amino acids. V was clipped by 6 bases and J by 5 bases; unmatched bases: 5. The CDR3 is CASRPTGGDEQYF. CDR3 in DNA: TGTGCCAGCAGGCCCACAGGGGGCGACGAGCAGTACTTC. Full variable domain (rest looked up from reference TRBV7-2 and TRBJ2-7): GAGVSQSPSNKVTEKGKDVELRCDPISGHTALYWYRQSLGQGLEFLIYFQGNSAPDKSGLPSDRFSAERTGGSVSTLTIQRTQQEDSAVYLCASRPTGGDEQYFGPGTRLTVT.

The chain employs TRBV6-5 and TRBJ1-4; 7 positions match TRBD1. The CDR3 loop spans 12 amino acids. V gave up 5 bases and J gave up 10 bases; unmatched junction bases: 4. CDR1 MNHEY and CDR2 SVGAGI come from the germline V gene. This CDR3 reads CASSNRGGKLFF. As DNA, the CDR3 is TGTGCCAGCAGTAACAGGGGTGGAAAACTGTTTTTT.

The J gene is TRBJ1-1, the V gene TRBV11-1; 9 bases agree with TRBD1. The ends lost 2 bases at V and 4 bases at J; junction bases unmatched: 2. The CDR3 extends over 14 amino acids. Per germline, CDR1 SGHAT and CDR2 FQDESV (reference sequence). CDR3 sequence reads: CASSLLDRGTEAFF. The CDR3 region has the DNA TGTGCCAGCAGCTTATTGGACAGGGGCACTGAAGCTTTCTTT.

As regards this clonotype: At one of its ends the junction is not consistent with the germline gene, which may arise from a read error. V is TRBV7-9 and J is TRBJ1-2, with a tentative D call TRBD1 (5 bases). CDR1 SEHNR and CDR2 FQNEAQ come from the germline V gene (reference sequence). The CDR3 totals 14 residues. The CDR3 coding sequence is TGCGCCAGCAGCCAAGGGATCGGGGGTTATGGCTACACCTTC. Residues: CASSQGIGGYGYTF.

The genes are TRBV7-4 and TRBJ1-6, with a weak D call TRBD1 (5 bases). Germline values: CDR1 SGHVT, CDR2 SQSDAQ. The CDR3 loop spans 12 amino acids. The ends were cut back, 8 bases at V and 11 bases at J, with 13 bases in the middle. CDR3 in amino acids: CASYSGITPLHF. The CDR3 bases are TGTGCCAGCTACTCAGGGATAACACCCCTCCACTTT. The full variable domain, completed using reference TRBV7-4 and TRBJ1-6, is GAGVSQSPRYKVAKRGRDVALRCDSISGHVTLYWYRQTLGQGSEVLTYSQSDAQRDKSGRPSGRFSAERPERSVSTLKIQRTEQGDSAVYLCASYSGITPLHFGNGTRLTVT.

There are a few counts of this clonotype. This chain joins TRBV7-2 and TRBJ1-3, with TRBD1 matching over 7 bases. The trim removed 1 base at V and 4 bases at J, leaving 4 bases unmatched. The CDR3 runs to 15 residues. The germline V gene has CDR1 SGHTA and CDR2 FQGNSA. CDR3 nucleotide sequence: TGTGCCAGCAGCTTAGGACAGGGAGGAGGAAACACCATATATTTT. Translated: CASSLGQGGGNTIYF.

This clonotype has a handful of counts. The genes are TRBV5-6 and TRBJ1-5; tentatively, D is TRBD1 (5 bases). This CDR3 has 15 amino acids. The V gene lost 4 bases and the J gene lost 1 base, with 12 bases spanning the gap. CDR1 and CDR2 (germline): SGHDT, YYEEEE. CDR3 in amino acids: CASSRDGGSNQPQHF. CDR3 DNA sequence: TGTGCCAGCAGCCGGGATGGGGGGAGCAATCAGCCCCAGCATTTT.

The rearrangement joins TRBV29-1 to TRBJ1-5, with TRBD1 matching over 11 bases. V lost 4 bases and J lost 2; bases outside the gene matches: 10. Germline V gene lookup returns CDR1 SQVTM and CDR2 ANQGSEA. CDR3 length equals 17 residues. The CDR3 sequence: CSVAPDRGRGGNQPQHF. CDR3 DNA sequence: TGCAGCGTTGCCCCGGACAGGGGGCGCGGTGGCAATCAGCCCCAGCATTTT.

In the case of this clonotype: One base away lies a much larger clone, so this may be a sequencing read error. The CDR3: CASGGQIPNYGYTF. Here the CDR3 DNA reads TGTGCCAGCGGCGGACAGATACCTAACTATGGCTACACCTTC. The chain recombines TRBV2 with TRBJ1-2; possible D gene TRBD1, 6 bases. Deletions cut 8 bases from V and 0 bases from J, with 13 bases between. CDR3 length: 14 amino acids. Germline CDR1 reads SNHLY; CDR2 reads FYNNEI.

The genes are TRBV7-9 and TRBJ1-2; TRBD1 is a possible D gene (5 bases). The CDR3 has 14 amino acids. Trimming took off 8 bases at V and 4 bases at J, with 17 bases between the two ends. The germline CDR1 and CDR2 sequences are SEHNR and FQNEAQ (reference sequence). The CDR3 loop is CASSGPELSYGYTF. The CDR3 nucleotides read TGTGCCAGCTCGGGACCAGAGTTGAGCTATGGCTACACCTTC.

Regarding this clonotype: At one end the junction does not follow the germline gene, possibly because of a read error. V usage is TRBV7-8 and J usage is TRBJ1-2; the match to TRBD1 covers 8 bases. Germline V gene data show CDR1 as SGHVS and CDR2 as FQNEAQ. The CDR3 has 17 amino acids. Written as DNA, the CDR3 is TGTGCCAGCAGCCCATCTCGTCCAGGGGGCGCACACTATGGCTACATCTTC. Protein sequence: CASSPSRPGGAHYGYIF.

This clonotype was counted a single time. This chain links TRBV25-1 with TRBJ1-2; possibly TRBD1 for D (6 bases). Trimming left V 1 base short and J 5 bases short, with 11 bases between. CDR1 is MGHDK, CDR2 SYGVNS, per germline. This CDR3 region has 14 residues. The DNA of the CDR3 is TGTGCCAGCAGTGAATCTGTAGGGGGATATGGCTACACCTTC. It codes for CASSESVGGYGYTF.

J is TRBJ1-2 and V is TRBV6-4; D perhaps matches TRBD1 (5 bases). Germline assignment: CDR1 MRHNA and CDR2 SNTAGT. The CDR3 runs 15 residues. Between the trimmed V and J ends, which lost 5 bases and 2 bases, there was a span of 15 bases. Written as DNA, the CDR3 is TGTGCCAGCAGTTTTGGGGCGGGAAGGAACTATGGCTACACCTTC. As protein: CASSFGAGRNYGYTF.

This clonotype was seen a single time. This sequence joins TRBV6-6 and TRBJ1-6; D gene uncertain. The CDR3 has 13 residues. V gave up 2 bases and J gave up 9 bases, with 8 bases separating them. CDR1 and CDR2 from the germline V gene are MNHNY and SVGAGI (reference sequence). The CDR3 is CASSYIVVSPLHF. DNA of the CDR3: TGTGCCAGCAGTTACATTGTGGTTTCACCCCTCCACTTT.

The chain joins TRBV3-1 to TRBJ1-6; D possibly corresponds to TRBD1 (6 bases). CDR1 is LGHDT and CDR2 is YNNKEL in the germline V gene (reference sequence). Trimming stripped 3 bases from V and 7 bases from J, with 10 bases between. This CDR3 spans 14 amino acids. CDR3 region: CASSHGTLNSPLHF. DNA for the CDR3: TGTGCCAGCAGCCACGGGACACTCAATTCACCCCTCCACTTT.

The V gene is TRBV29-1, the J gene TRBJ1-5, with D uncertain. Trimming took off 3 bases at V and 11 bases at J, with 5 bases between the two ends. The CDR3 runs to 9 residues. Germline loops: CDR1 SQVTM, CDR2 ANQGSEA. Written as DNA, the CDR3 is TGCAGCGTTGAGGAGACCCAGCATTTT. Residues: CSVEETQHF.

This clonotype has a count of ten or more. For the CDR3, the DNA is TGTGCCAGCAGCCTAAACAGGGGGAAGAGTGGCTACACCTTC. Its translation: CASSLNRGKSGYTF. V is TRBV12-3 or TRBV12-4 and J is TRBJ1-2; 8 bases fit TRBD1. The CDR3 is made up of 14 amino acids. V shed 6 bases, J shed 7 bases, and the junction held 10 bases outside the gene matches.

The rearrangement joins TRBV29-1 to TRBJ2-2, with 14 positions matching TRBD2. The CDR3 loop spans 15 amino acids. The V and J ends lost 7 bases and 7 bases, in that order; junction bases with no gene match: 8. The germline V gene encodes CDR1 SQVTM and CDR2 ANQGSEA. CDR3 bases: TGCAGCGCTAGGGGACTAGCGGGAGTAGGCGGGGAGCTGTTTTTT. Protein sequence: CSARGLAGVGGELFF.

This clonotype was observed a few times. This chain joins TRBV5-1 and TRBJ1-2; D remains unclear. V dropped 3 bases and J dropped 6 bases, with 15 bases sitting between them. CDR3 size: 14 residues. Per the germline V gene, CDR1 is SGHRS and CDR2 is YFSETQ. CDR3 in amino acids: CASSSSRGLDGYTF. The CDR3 DNA follows: TGCGCCAGCAGCTCCTCCCGCGGCCTCGATGGCTACACCTTC.

This clonotype was picked up many times. The chain uses TRBV7-2 and TRBJ1-3, with D unclear. CDR1 and CDR2 from the germline V gene are SGHTA and FQGNSA. Trimming removed 0 bases from V and 0 bases from J, with 3 bases in between. This CDR3 has 14 residues. The CDR3 DNA follows: TGTGCCAGCAGCTTAGCCTCCTCTGGAAACACCATATATTTT. This translates into CASSLASSGNTIYF.

CDR3: CASSLGTVRLSSYNSPLHF. For the CDR3, the DNA is TGCGCCAGCAGCTTGGGGACGGTCCGTTTGAGCTCCTATAATTCACCCCTCCACTTT. The V gene is TRBV5-1, the J gene TRBJ1-6; D is undetermined. The CDR3 length is 19 residues. Trimming removed 0 bases from V and 0 bases from J, with 16 bases in between. Germline V lookup: CDR1 SGHRS, CDR2 YFSETQ.

The chain employs TRBV15 and TRBJ1-2; the D is unclear. The CDR3 is 14 amino acids. Germline values: CDR1 LNHNV, CDR2 YYDKDF (reference sequence). V lost 1 base, J lost 3 bases, and 9 bases lay in between. For the CDR3, the DNA is TGTGCCACCAGCAGAGTCTGGCAGGACTATGGCTACACCTTC. Protein sequence: CATSRVWQDYGYTF.

The V gene is TRBV12-3 or TRBV12-4, the J gene TRBJ1-1; unclear D gene. Deletions cut 7 bases from V and 5 bases from J, with 11 bases between. CDR3 length: 12 residues. CDR3 nucleotide sequence: TGTGCCAGCACCATAGGCGATACTGAAGCTTTCTTT. This encodes CASTIGDTEAFF.

V is TRBV29-1 and J is TRBJ2-5; perhaps TRBD2 as D (6 bases). This CDR3 has 17 residues. The germline V gene encodes CDR1 SQVTM and CDR2 ANQGSEA. Trimming shortened V by 4 bases and J by 2 bases, and 23 bases separated the two germline ends. CDR3 DNA sequence: TGCAGCGTTGTTTGGTGGCCGGGGGACCTGAGGCAAGAGACCCAGTACTTC. This translates into CSVVWWPGDLRQETQYF.

This clonotype was seen more than once but under ten times. The chain recombines TRBV13 with TRBJ2-7; D ambiguous. The germline V gene encodes CDR1 PRHDT and CDR2 FYEKMQ (reference sequence). The V end was cut by 5 bases, the J end by 0 bases, with 14 bases between. This CDR3 is 15 amino acids long. This CDR3 is CASSVTGHSSYEQYF. The CDR3 DNA follows: TGTGCCAGCAGCGTAACGGGCCACAGCTCCTACGAGCAGTACTTC.

This sequence joins TRBV6-5 and TRBJ2-7; D not resolved. The germline CDR1 and CDR2 sequences are MNHEY and SVGAGI. This CDR3 has 12 residues. Trimming shortened V by 8 bases and J by 5 bases, and 13 bases separated the two germline ends. For the CDR3, the DNA is TGTGCCAGCGCCGCCTTGAGGAACGAGCAGTACTTC. This translates into CASAALRNEQYF.

At least ten counts were recorded for this clonotype. This sequence joins TRBV20-1 and TRBJ2-7, with 7 positions matching TRBD1. Germline V gene data show CDR1 as DFQATT and CDR2 as SNEGSKA (reference sequence). J gave up 5 bases and V 3 bases, and 13 bases lay outside the gene matches. This CDR3 comprises 15 residues. CDR3 bases: TGCAGTGCTAGGGACACCCTCCGGACAGGTCACGAGCAGTACTTC. It encodes CSARDTLRTGHEQYF.

The chain joins TRBV7-8 to TRBJ2-6; D not certain. This CDR3 has 16 amino acids. Germline V CDR1 and CDR2: SGHVS, FQNEAQ. Trimming removed 5 bases from V and 0 bases from J, with 11 bases in between. CDR3 coding DNA: TGTGCCAGCAGCGTTGAGAGGTACTCTGGGGCCAACGTCCTGACTTTC. Translated, it gives CASSVERYSGANVLTF.

Here the CDR3 reads CASSFPGGDQPQHF. The CDR3 DNA sequence: TGCGCCAGCAGCTTCCCGGGGGGGGATCAGCCCCAGCATTTT. V gene TRBV5-1 combines with J gene TRBJ1-5; the D gene is possibly TRBD1 (5 bases). Looked up from germline, CDR1 is SGHRS and CDR2 is YFSETQ. The CDR3 sequence is 14 residues long. The V end was cut by 2 bases, the J end by 5 bases, with 11 bases between. Variable domain in full (rest from reference TRBV5-1 and TRBJ1-5): KAGVTQTPRYLIKTRGQQVTLSCSPISGHRSVSWYQQTPGQGLQFLFEYFSETQRNKGNFPGRFSGRQFSNSRSEMNVSTLELGDSALYLCASSFPGGDQPQHFGDGTRLSIL.